The TCR beta chain described here comes from a study of blood T cell repertoires in COVID-19. Libraries were prepared by immunoSEQ multiplex PCR; TCRdb keeps only in-frame clonotypes and omits some of them. The sample shows about 150,000 clones, approximately 80% of them seen only once. The junction had 18 bases not matched to a gene; V was cut back by 11 bases and J by 7 bases. Germline CDR1 reads SGHTA; CDR2 reads FQGNSA. There are 16 residues in the CDR3. The clonotype originates from a man aged 55-75 years with acute or convalescent COVID-19. The chain has TRBV7-2 and TRBJ2-1; 9 positions match TRBD1. Sequencing was performed on peripheral blood. CDR3 in DNA: TGTGCCTCTCAAACGGGGGACAGGGTAGGGAGGAATGAGCAGTTCTTC. It specifies CASQTGDRVGRNEQFF. The full variable domain, completed using reference TRBV7-2 and TRBJ2-1, is GAGVSQSPSNKVTEKGKDVELRCDPISGHTALYWYRQSLGQGLEFLIYFQGNSAPDKSGLPSDRFSAERTGGSVSTLTIQRTQQEDSAVYLCASQTGDRVGRNEQFFGPGTRLTVL.